This TCR beta chain was recovered during a study of blood T cell repertoires in COVID-19. Clones were sequenced by immunoSEQ multiplex PCR, and TCRdb holds only the in-frame ones, with some missing. The repertoire includes some 57,000 clones, over 85% of them detected once, and 5% to 6% sits in the top ten. Germline CDR1 reads DFQATT; CDR2 reads SNEGSKA (reference sequence). The CDR3 length is 11 residues. The V gene lost 0 bases and the J gene lost 12 bases, with 9 bases spanning the gap. This clone was observed a single time. This TCR derives from a human donor in a cohort sampled during active COVID-19. The V call is TRBV20-1, the J call TRBJ2-1; possible D gene TRBD2, 6 bases. The sequenced sample was peripheral blood. CDR3 in amino acids: CSAREPEGQFF. The CDR3 nucleotides read TGCAGTGCTAGAGAGCCGGAGGGGCAGTTCTTC.